This TCR beta chain was found in a study of blood T cell repertoires in COVID-19. Study details: PBMCs, B-cell-depleted T cells, or T cells were the source of the cDNA or gDNA that made up the material.

Sequenced by immunoSEQ multiplex PCR; TCRdb stores in-frame clones only, minus some. Here the sample spans 270,000 or so clones, approximately 86% being singletons. The study drew participants aged about 18 to 89 years from about two dozen US areas. Researchers sorted participants into cohorts using their self-reported clinical history. Trimming took 0 bases from V and 4 from J, leaving 12 bases between them. The germline gives CDR1 MNHEY, CDR2 SVGAGI. There are 16 residues in the CDR3. This TCR was sampled from a woman aged 18-30 years who had recovered from COVID-19. Sequencing was carried out using PBMCs or T cells enriched from blood (not recorded which). The V call is TRBV6-5, the J call TRBJ2-2; perhaps TRBD1 as D (5 bases). CDR3 amino acids: CASSYSSGASTGELFF. The CDR3 coding sequence is TGTGCCAGCAGTTACTCGAGTGGGGCGAGCACCGGGGAGCTGTTTTTT.